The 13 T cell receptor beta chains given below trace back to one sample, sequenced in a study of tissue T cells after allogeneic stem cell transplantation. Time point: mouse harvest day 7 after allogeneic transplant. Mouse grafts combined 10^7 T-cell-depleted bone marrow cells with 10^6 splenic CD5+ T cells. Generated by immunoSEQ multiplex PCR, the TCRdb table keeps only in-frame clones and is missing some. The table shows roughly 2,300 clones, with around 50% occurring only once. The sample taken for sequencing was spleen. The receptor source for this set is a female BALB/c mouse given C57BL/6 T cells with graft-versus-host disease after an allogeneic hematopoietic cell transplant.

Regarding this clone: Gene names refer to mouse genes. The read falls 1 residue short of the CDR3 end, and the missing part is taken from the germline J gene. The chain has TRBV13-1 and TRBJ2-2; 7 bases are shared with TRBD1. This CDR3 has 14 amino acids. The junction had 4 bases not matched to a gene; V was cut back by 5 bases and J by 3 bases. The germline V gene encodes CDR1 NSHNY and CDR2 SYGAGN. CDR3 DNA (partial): TGTGCCAGCAGACAGGGGAGGGACACCGGGCAGCTCTAC. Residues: CASRQGRDTGQLY. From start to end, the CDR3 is CASRQGRDTGQLYF.

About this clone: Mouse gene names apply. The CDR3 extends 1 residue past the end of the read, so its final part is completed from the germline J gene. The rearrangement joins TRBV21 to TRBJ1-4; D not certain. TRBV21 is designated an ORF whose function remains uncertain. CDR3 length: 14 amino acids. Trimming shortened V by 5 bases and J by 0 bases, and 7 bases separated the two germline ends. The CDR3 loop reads CASSLQISNERLFF. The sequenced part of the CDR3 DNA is TGTGCTAGCAGTTTACAAATTTCCAACGAAAGATTATTT.

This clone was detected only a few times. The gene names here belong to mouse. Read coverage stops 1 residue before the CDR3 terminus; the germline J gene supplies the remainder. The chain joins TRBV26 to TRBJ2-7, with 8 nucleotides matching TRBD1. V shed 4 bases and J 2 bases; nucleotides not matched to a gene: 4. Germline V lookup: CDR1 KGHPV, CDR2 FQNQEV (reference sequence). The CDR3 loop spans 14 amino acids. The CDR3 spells CASSPPGQAYEQYF. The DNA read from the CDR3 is TGTGCCAGCAGTCCACCGGGACAGGCCTATGAACAGTAC.

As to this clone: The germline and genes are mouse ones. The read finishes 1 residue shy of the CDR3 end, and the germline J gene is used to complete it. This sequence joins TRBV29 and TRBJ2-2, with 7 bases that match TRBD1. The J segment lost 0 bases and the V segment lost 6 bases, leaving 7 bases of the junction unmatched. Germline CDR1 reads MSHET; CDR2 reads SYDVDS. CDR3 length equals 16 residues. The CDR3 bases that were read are TGTGCTAGCAGCCCCCCCGGGACAGCAAACACCGGGCAGCTCTAC. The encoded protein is CASSPPGTANTGQLY. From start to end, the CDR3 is CASSPPGTANTGQLYF.

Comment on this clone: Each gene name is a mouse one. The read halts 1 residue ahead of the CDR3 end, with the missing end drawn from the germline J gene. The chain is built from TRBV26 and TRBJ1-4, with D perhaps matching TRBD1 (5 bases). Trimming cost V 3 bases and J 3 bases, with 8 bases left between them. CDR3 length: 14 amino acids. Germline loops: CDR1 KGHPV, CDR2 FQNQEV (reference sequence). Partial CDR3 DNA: TGTGCCAGCAGTCTCCAGGGTCCCAACGAAAGATTATTT. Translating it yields CASSLQGPNERLF. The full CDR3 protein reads CASSLQGPNERLFF.

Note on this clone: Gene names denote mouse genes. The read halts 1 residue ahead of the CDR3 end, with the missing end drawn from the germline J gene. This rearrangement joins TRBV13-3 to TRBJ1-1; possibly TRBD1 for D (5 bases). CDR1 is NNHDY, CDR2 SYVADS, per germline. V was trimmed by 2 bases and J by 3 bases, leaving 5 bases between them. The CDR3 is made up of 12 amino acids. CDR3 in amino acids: CASSEGDTEVFF. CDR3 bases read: TGTGCCAGCAGTGAAGGGGACACAGAAGTCTTC.

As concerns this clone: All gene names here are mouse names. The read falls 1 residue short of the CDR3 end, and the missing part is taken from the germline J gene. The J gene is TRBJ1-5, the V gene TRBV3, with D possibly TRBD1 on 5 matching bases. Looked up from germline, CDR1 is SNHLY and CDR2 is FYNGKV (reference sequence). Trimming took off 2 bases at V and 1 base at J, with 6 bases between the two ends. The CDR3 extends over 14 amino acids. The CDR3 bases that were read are TGTGCCAGCAGCTTACGGGGCAACAACCAGGCTCCGCTT. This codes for CASSLRGNNQAPL. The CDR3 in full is CASSLRGNNQAPLF.

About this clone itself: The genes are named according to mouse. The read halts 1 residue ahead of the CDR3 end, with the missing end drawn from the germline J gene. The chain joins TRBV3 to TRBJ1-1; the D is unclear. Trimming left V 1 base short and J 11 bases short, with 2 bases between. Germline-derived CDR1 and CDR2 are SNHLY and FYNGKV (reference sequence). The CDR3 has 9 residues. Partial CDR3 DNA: TGTGCCAGCAGCTTAGACGTCTTC. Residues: CASSLDVF. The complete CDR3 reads CASSLDVFF.

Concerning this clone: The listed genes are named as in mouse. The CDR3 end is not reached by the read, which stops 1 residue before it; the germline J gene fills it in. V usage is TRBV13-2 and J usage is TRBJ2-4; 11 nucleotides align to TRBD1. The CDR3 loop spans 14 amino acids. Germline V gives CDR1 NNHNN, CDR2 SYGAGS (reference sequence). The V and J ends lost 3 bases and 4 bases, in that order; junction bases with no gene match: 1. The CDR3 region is CASGGDRGENTLYF. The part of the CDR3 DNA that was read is TGTGCCAGCGGTGGGGACAGGGGGGAAAACACCTTGTAC.

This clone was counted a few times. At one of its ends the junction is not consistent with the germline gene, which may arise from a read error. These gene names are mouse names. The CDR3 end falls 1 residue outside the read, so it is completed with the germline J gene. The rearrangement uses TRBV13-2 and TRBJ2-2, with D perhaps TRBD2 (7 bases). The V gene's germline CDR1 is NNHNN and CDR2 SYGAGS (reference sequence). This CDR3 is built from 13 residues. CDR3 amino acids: CASSDGGPGQLYF. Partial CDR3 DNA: TGTGCCAGCAGTGATGGGGGGCCCGGGCAGCTCTAC.

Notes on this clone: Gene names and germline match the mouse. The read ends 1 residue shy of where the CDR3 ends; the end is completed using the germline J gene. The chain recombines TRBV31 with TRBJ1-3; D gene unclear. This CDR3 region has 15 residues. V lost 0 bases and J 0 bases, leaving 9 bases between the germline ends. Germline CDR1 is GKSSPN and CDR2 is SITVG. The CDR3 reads CAWSLKGNSGNTLYF. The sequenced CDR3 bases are TGTGCCTGGAGTCTGAAGGGAAATTCTGGAAATACGCTCTAT.

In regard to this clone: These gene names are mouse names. The CDR3 bases that were read are TGTGCCAGCAGTCTGGTGGGACAGAACGAAAGATTATTT. As protein: CASSLVGQNERLF. The entire CDR3 sequence reads CASSLVGQNERLFF. V gene TRBV26 combines with J gene TRBJ1-4, with TRBD1 matching 7 bases. The read stops 1 residue short of the end of the CDR3; the missing end is completed from the germline J gene. The CDR3 runs 14 residues. V trimming: 2 bases; J trimming: 5 bases; junction bases outside the gene matches: 2. Germline CDR1 is KGHPV and CDR2 is FQNQEV (reference sequence).

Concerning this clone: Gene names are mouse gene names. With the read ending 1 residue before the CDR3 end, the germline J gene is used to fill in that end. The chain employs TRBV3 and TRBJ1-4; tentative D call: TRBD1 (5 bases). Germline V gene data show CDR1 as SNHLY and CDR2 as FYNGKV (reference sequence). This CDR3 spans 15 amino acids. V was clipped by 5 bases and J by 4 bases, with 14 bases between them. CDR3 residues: CASSPPGRLNERLFF. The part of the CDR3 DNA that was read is TGTGCCAGCAGCCCTCCGGGACGACTCAACGAAAGATTATTT.